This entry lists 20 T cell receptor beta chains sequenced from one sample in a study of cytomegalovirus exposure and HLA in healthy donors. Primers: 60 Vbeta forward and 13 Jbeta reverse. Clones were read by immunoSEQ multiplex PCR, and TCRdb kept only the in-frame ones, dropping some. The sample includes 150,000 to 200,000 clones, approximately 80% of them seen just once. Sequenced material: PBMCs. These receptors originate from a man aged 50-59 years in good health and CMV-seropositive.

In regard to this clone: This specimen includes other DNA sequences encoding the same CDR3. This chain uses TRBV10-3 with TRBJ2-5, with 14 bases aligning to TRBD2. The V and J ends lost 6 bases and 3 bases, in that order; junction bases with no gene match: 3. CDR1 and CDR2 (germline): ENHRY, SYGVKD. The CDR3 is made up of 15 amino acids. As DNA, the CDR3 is TGTGCCATCAGCGGGGGACTAGCGGGAGAAGAGACCCAGTACTTC. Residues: CAISGGLAGEETQYF.

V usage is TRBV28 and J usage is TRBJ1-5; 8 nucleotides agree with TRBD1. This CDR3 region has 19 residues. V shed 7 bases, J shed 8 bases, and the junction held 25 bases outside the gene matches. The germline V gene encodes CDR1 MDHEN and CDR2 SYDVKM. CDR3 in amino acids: CASKPEASGGGLSIEPQHF. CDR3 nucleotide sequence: TGTGCCAGCAAACCCGAAGCCTCAGGGGGCGGTCTGAGTATTGAGCCCCAGCATTTT. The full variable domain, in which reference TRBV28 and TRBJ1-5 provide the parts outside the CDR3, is DVKVTQSSRYLVKRTGEKVFLECVQDMDHENMFWYRQDPGLGLRLIYFSYDVKMKEKGDIPEGYSVSREKKERFSLILESASTNQTSMYLCASKPEASGGGLSIEPQHFGDGTRLSIL.

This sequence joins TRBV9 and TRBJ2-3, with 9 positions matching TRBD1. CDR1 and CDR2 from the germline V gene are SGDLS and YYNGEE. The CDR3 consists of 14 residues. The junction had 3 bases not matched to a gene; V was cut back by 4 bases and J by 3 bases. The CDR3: CASSQGTGTDTQYF. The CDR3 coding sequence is TGTGCCAGCAGCCAAGGGACAGGGACAGATACGCAGTATTTT.

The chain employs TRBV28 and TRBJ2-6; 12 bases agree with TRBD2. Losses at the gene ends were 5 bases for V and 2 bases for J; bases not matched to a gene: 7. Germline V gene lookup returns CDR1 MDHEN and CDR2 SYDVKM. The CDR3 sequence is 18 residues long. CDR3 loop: CASSTSTSGSPGANVLTF. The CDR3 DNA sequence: TGTGCCAGCAGTACCTCGACTAGCGGGAGTCCTGGGGCCAACGTCCTGACTTTC.

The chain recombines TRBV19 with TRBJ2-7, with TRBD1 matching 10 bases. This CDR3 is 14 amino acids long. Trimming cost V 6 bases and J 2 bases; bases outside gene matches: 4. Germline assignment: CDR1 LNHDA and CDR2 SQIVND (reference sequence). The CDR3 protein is CASSRDRGPYEQYF. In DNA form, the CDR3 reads TGTGCCAGTAGCCGGGACAGGGGCCCCTACGAGCAGTACTTC.

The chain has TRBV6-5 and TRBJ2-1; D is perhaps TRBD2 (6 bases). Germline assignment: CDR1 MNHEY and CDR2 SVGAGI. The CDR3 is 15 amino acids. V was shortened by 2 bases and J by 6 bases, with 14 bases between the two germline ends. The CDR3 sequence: CASSYLRESGNEQFF. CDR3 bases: TGTGCCAGCAGTTACCTACGGGAGTCGGGCAATGAGCAGTTCTTC.

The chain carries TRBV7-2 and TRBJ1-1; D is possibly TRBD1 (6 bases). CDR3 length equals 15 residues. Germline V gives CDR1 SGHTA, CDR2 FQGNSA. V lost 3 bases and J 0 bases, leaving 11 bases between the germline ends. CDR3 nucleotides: TGTGCCAGCAGCTTGCATGCAGGGGTGAACACTGAAGCTTTCTTT. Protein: CASSLHAGVNTEAFF.

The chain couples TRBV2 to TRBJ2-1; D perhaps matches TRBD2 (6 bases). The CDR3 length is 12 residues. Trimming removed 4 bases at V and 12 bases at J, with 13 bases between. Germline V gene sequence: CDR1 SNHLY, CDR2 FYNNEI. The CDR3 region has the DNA TGTGCCAGCAGTGGGGTGGGGGACTCGCAGTTCTTC. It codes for CASSGVGDSQFF.

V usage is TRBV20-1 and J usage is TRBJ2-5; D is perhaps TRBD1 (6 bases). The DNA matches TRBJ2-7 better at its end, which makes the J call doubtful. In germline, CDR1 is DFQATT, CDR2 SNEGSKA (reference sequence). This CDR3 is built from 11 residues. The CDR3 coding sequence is TGCAGTGCTGCAGGGGAAGACGAGCAGTACTTC. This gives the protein CSAAGEDEQYF.

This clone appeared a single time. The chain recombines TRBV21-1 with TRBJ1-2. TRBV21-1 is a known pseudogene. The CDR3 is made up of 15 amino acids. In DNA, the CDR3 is TGTGCCAGCATCTCAATGCTAAAACGAAACTATGGCTACACCTTC. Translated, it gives CASISMLKRNYGYTF.

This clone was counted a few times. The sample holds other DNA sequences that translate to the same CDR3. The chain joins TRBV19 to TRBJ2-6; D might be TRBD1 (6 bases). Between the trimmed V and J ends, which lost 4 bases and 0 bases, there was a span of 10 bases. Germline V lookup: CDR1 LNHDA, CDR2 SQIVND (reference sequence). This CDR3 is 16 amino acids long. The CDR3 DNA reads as TGTGCCAGTAGTAGGCAGGGGAGCTCTGGGGCCAACGTCCTGACTTTC. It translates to CASSRQGSSGANVLTF.

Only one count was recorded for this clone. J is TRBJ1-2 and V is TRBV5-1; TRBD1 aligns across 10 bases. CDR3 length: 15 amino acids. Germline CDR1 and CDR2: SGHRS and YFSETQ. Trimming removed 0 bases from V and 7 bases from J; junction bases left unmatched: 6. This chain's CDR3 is CASSLETGGKSGYTF. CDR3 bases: TGCGCCAGCAGCTTGGAGACAGGGGGCAAGAGTGGCTACACCTTC. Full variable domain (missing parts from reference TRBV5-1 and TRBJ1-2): KAGVTQTPRYLIKTRGQQVTLSCSPISGHRSVSWYQQTPGQGLQFLFEYFSETQRNKGNFPGRFSGRQFSNSRSEMNVSTLELGDSALYLCASSLETGGKSGYTFGSGTRLTVV.

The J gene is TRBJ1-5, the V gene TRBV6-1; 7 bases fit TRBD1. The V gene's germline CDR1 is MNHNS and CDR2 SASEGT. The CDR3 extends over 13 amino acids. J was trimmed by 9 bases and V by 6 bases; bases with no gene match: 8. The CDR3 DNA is TGTGCCAGCAGAGGACAGGCTGGAGGGCCCCAGCATTTT. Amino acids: CASRGQAGGPQHF.

The CDR3 spells CASSLGQGFSGELFF. The CDR3 nucleotides are TGCGCCAGCAGCTTGGGACAGGGGTTTTCCGGGGAGCTGTTTTTT. The gene calls are TRBV5-1 and TRBJ2-2, with 8 bases aligning to TRBD1. This CDR3 spans 15 amino acids. Germline V gene sequence: CDR1 SGHRS, CDR2 YFSETQ. V lost 0 bases, J lost 6 bases, and 4 bases stayed unmatched.

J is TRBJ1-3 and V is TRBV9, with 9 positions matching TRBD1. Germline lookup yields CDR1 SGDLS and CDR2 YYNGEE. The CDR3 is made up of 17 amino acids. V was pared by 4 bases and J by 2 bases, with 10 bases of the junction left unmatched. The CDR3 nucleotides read TGTGCCAGCAGCCCCGGGACAGGGAAATTAACTGGAAACACCATATATTTT. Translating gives CASSPGTGKLTGNTIYF. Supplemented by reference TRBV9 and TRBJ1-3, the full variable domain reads DSGVTQTPKHLITATGQRVTLRCSPRSGDLSVYWYQQSLDQGLQFLIQYYNGEERAKGNILERFSAQQFPDLHSELNLSSLELGDSALYFCASSPGTGKLTGNTIYFGEGSWLTVV.

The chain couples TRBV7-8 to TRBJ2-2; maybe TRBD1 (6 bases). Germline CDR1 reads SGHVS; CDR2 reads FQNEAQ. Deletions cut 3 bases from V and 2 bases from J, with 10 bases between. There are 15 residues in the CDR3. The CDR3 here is CASSFRDTNTGELFF. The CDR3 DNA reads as TGTGCCAGCAGCTTCCGGGACACTAACACCGGGGAGCTGTTTTTT.

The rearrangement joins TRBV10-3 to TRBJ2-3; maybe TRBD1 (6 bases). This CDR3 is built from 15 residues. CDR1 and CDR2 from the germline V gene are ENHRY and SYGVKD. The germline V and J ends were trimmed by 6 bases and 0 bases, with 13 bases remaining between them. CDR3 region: CAISAGARSTDTQYF. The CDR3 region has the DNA TGTGCCATCAGCGCAGGGGCCAGGAGCACAGATACGCAGTATTTT.

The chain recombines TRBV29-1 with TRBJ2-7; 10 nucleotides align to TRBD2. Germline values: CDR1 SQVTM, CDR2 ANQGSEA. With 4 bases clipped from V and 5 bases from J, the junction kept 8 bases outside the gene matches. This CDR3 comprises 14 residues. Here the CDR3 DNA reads TGCAGCGTTGTGAGCGGGAGGGCGGTCGACGAGCAGTACTTC. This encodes CSVVSGRAVDEQYF.

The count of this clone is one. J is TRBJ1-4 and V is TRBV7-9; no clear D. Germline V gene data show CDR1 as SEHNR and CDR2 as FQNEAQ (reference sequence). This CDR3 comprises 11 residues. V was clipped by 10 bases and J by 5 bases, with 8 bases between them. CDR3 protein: CATRRNEKLFF. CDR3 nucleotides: TGTGCCACCCGCAGAAATGAAAAACTGTTTTTT.

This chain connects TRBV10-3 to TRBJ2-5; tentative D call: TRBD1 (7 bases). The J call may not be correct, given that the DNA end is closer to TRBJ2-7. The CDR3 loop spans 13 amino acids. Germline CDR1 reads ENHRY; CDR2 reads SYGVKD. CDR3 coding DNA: TGTGCCATCAGTGGCAGGGGGGCCTACGAGCAGTACTTC. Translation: CAISGRGAYEQYF.